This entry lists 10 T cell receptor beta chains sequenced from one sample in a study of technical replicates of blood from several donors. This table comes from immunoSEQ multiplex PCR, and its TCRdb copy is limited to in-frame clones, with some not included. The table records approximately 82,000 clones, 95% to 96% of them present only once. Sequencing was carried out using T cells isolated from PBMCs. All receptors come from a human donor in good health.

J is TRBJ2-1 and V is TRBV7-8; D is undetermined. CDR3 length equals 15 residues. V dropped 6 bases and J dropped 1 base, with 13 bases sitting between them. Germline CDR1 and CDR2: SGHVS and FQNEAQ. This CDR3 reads CASSHRVLSYNEQFF. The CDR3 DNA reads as TGTGCCAGCAGTCACCGGGTCCTTTCCTACAATGAGCAGTTCTTC.

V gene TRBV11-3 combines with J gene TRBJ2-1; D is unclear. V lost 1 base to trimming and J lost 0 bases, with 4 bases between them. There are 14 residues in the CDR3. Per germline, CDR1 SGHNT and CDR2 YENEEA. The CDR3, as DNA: TGTGCCAGCAGCTTAGGGAGCTCCTACAATGAGCAGTTCTTC. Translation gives CASSLGSSYNEQFF.

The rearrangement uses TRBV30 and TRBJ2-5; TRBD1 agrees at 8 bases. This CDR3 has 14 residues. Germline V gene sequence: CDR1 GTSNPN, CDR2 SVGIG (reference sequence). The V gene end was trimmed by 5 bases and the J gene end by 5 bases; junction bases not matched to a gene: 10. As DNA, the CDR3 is TGTGCCTGGTGGACAGGGTTTTTTCAGGAGACCCAGTACTTC. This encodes CAWWTGFFQETQYF. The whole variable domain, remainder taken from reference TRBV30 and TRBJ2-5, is SQTIHQWPATLVQPVGSPLSLECTVEGTSNPNLYWYRQAAGRGLQLLFYSVGIGQISSEVPQNLSASRPQDRQFILSSKKLLLSDSGFYLCAWWTGFFQETQYFGPGTRLLVL.

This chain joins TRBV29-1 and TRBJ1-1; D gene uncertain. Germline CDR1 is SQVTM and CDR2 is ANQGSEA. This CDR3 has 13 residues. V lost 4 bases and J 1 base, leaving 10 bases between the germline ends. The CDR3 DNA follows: TGCAGCGTTGCCGTGGCCCAGAACACTGAAGCTTTCTTT. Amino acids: CSVAVAQNTEAFF.

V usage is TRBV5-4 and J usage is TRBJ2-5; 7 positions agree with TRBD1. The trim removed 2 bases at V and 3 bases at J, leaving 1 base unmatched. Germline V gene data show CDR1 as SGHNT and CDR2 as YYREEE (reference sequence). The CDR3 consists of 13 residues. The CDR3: CASSLDREETQYF. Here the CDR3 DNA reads TGTGCCAGCAGCTTAGACAGGGAAGAGACCCAGTACTTC.

The CDR3 region has the DNA TGTGCCAGCAGCTTGACTGGCTACGAGCAGTACTTC. This sequence encodes CASSLTGYEQYF. The chain combines TRBV5-6 with TRBJ2-7, with D unresolved. Germline CDR1 SGHDT, CDR2 YYEEEE. The V end was cut by 1 base, the J end by 3 bases, with 5 bases between. The CDR3 sequence is 12 residues long.

The CDR3 loop is CASSGGGSTDTQYF. The CDR3 coding sequence is TGTGCCAGCAGTGGGGGGGGGAGCACAGATACGCAGTATTTT. This rearrangement joins TRBV2 to TRBJ2-3, with 7 nucleotides matching TRBD2. This CDR3 comprises 14 residues. V lost 4 bases, J lost 0 bases, and 1 base stayed unmatched. Germline CDR1 reads SNHLY; CDR2 reads FYNNEI.

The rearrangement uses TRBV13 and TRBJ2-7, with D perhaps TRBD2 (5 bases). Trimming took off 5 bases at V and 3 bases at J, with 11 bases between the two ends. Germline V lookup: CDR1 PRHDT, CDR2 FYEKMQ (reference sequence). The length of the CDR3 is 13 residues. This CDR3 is CASSVSAYYEQYF. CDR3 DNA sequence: TGTGCCAGCAGCGTTAGCGCCTACTACGAGCAGTACTTC. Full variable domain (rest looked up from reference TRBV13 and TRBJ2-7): AAGVIQSPRHLIKEKRETATLKCYPIPRHDTVYWYQQGPGQDPQFLISFYEKMQSDKGSIPDRFSAQQFSDYHSELNMSSLELGDSALYFCASSVSAYYEQYFGPGTRLTVT.

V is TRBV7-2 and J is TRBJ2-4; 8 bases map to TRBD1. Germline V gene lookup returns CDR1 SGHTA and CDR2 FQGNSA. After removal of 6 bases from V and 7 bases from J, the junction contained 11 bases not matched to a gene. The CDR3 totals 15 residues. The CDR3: CASRGDRTLGNIQYF. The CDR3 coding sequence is TGTGCCAGCAGGGGGGACAGGACCCTAGGGAACATTCAGTACTTC.

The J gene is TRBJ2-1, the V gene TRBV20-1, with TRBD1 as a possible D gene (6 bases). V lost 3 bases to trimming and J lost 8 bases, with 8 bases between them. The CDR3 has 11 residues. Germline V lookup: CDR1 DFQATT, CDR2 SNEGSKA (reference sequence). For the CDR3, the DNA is TGCAGTGCTAGGTACAGGGATGAGCAGTTCTTC. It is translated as CSARYRDEQFF.